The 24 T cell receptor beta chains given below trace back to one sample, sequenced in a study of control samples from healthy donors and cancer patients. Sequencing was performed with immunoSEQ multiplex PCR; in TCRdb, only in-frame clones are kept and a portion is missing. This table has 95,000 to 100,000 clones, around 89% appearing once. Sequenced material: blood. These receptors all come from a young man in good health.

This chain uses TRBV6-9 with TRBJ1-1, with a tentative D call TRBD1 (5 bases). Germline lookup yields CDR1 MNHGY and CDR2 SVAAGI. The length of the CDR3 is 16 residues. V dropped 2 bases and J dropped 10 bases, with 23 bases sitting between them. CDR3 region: CASSYPNPLRVLGAFF. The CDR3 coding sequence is TGTGCCAGCAGTTATCCTAACCCTCTCAGGGTATTAGGAGCTTTCTTT.

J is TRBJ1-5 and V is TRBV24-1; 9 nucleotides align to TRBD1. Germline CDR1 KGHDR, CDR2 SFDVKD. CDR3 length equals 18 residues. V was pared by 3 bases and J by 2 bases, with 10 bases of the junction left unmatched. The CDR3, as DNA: TGTGCCACCAGTGATCCGACAGGGGGAACGGTTGGCAATCAGCCCCAGCATTTT. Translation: CATSDPTGGTVGNQPQHF.

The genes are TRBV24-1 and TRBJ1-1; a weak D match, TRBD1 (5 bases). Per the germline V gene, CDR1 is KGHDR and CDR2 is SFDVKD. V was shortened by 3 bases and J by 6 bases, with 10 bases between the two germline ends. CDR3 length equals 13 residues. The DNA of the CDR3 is TGTGCCACCAGTGATGGGGGACGGTCTGAAGCTTTCTTT. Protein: CATSDGGRSEAFF.

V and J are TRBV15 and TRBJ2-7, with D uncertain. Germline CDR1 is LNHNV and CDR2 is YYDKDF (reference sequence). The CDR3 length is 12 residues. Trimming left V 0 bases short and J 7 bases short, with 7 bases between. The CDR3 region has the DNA TGTGCCACCAGCAGAGATTGGACGGAGCAGTACGTC. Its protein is CATSRDWTEQYV.

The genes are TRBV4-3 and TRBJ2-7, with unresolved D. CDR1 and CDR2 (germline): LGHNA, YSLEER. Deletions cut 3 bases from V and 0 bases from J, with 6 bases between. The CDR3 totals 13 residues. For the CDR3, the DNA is TGCGCCAGCAGCCAGGGCGCCTCCTACGAGCAGTACTTC. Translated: CASSQGASYEQYF.

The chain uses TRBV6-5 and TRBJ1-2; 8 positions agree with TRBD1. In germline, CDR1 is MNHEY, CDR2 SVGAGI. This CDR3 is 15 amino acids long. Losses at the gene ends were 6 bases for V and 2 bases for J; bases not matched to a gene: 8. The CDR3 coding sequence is TGTGCCAGCAGCCCCCCGAGACAGGGGAACTATGGCTACACCTTC. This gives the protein CASSPPRQGNYGYTF.

CDR3 in amino acids: CASSHGDYEQYF. The CDR3 DNA sequence: TGTGCCAGCAGCCATGGGGACTACGAGCAGTACTTC. The chain employs TRBV11-2 and TRBJ2-7; D unclear. Trimming took 5 bases from V and 3 from J, leaving 8 bases between them. The CDR3 runs 12 residues. Germline CDR1 SGHAT, CDR2 FQNNGV.

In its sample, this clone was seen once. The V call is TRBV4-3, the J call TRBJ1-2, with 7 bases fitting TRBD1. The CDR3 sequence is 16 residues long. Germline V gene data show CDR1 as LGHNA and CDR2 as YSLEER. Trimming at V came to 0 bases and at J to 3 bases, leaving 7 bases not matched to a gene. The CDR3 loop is CASSQDGQANYYGYTF. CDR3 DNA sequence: TGCGCCAGCAGCCAAGATGGACAGGCCAATTACTATGGCTACACCTTC.

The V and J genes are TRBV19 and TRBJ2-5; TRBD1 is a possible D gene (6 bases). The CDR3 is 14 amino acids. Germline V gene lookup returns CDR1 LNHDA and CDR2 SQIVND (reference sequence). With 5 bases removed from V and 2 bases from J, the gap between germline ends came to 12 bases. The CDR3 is CASSQWGTQETQYF. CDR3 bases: TGTGCCAGTAGTCAATGGGGGACACAAGAGACCCAGTACTTC.

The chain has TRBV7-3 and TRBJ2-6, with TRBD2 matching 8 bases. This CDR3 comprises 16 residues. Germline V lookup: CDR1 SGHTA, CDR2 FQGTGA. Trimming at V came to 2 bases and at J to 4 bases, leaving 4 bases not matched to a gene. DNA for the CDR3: TGTGCCAGCAGCTTAGCGGGGGGAACCGGGGCCAACGTCCTGACTTTC. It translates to CASSLAGGTGANVLTF.

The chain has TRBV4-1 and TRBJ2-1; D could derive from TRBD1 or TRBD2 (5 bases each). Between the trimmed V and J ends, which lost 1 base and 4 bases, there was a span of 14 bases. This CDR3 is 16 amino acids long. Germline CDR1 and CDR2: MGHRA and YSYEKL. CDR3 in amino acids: CASSQGQADNYNEQFF. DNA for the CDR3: TGCGCCAGCAGCCAAGGACAAGCGGACAATTACAATGAGCAGTTCTTC.

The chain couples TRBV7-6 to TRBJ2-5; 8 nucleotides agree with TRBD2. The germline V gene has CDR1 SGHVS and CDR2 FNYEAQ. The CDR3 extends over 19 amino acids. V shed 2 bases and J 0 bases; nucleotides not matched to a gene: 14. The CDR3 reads CASSLRVRGGRADQETQYF. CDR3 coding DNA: TGTGCCAGCAGCTTAAGAGTCCGGGGGGGGCGTGCGGACCAAGAGACCCAGTACTTC. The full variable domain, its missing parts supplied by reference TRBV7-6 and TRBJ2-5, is GAGVSQSPRYKVTKRGQDVALRCDPISGHVSLYWYRQALGQGPEFLTYFNYEAQQDKSGLPNDRFSAERPEGSISTLTIQRTEQRDSAMYRCASSLRVRGGRADQETQYFGPGTRLLVL.

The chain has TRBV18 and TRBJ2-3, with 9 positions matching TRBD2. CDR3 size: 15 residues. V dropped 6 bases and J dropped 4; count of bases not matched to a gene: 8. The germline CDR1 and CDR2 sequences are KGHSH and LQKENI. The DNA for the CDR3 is TGTGCCAGCTCCCTCGATAGCGGGAGCCCAGATACGCAGTATTTT. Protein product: CASSLDSGSPDTQYF. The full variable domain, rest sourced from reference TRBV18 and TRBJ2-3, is NAGVMQNPRHLVRRRGQEARLRCSPMKGHSHVYWYRQLPEEGLKFMVYLQKENIIDESGMPKERFSAEFPKEGPSILRIQQVVRGDSAAYFCASSLDSGSPDTQYFGPGTRLTVL.

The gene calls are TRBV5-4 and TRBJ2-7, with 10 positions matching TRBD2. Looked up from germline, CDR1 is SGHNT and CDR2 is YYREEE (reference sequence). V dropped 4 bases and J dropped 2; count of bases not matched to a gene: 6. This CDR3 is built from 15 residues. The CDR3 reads CASSHRAGGPYEQYF. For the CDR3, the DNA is TGTGCCAGCAGCCACAGAGCGGGAGGGCCCTACGAGCAGTACTTC.

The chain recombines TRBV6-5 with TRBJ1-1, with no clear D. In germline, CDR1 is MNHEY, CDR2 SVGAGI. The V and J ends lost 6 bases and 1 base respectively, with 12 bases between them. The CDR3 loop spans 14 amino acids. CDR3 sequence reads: CASSGNRENTEAFF. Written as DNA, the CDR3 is TGTGCCAGCAGCGGCAATCGGGAGAACACTGAAGCTTTCTTT.

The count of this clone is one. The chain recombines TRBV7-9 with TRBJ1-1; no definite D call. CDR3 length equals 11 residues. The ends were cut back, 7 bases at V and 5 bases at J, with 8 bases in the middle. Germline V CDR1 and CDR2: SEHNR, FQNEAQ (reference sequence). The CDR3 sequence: CASTPTTEAFF. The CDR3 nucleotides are TGTGCCAGCACCCCGACTACTGAAGCTTTCTTT.

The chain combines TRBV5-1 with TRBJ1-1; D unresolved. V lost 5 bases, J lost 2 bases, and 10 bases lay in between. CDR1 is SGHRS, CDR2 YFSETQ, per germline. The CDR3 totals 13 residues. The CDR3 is CASRLTLNTEAFF. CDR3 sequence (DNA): TGCGCCAGCAGGTTGACACTAAACACTGAAGCTTTCTTT.

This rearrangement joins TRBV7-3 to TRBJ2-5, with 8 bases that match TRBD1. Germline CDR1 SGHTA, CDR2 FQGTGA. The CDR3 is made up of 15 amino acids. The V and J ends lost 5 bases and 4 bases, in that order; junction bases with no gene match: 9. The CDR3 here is CASSPRTGSGETQYF. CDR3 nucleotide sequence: TGTGCCAGCAGCCCGAGGACAGGGTCGGGAGAGACCCAGTACTTC.

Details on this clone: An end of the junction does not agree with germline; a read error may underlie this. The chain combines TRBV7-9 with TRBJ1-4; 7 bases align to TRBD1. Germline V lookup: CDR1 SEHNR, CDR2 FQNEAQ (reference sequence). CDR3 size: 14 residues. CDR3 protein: CASSPTGANEKLLF. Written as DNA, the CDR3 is TGTGCCAGCAGCCCCACAGGGGCTAATGAAAAACTGCTTTTT.

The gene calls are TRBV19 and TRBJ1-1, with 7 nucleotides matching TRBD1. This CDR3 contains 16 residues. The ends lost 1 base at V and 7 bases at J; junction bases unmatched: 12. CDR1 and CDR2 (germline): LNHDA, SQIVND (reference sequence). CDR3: CASSIGVAGGFGEAFF. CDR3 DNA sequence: TGTGCCAGTAGTATAGGAGTGGCAGGGGGGTTCGGTGAAGCTTTCTTT.

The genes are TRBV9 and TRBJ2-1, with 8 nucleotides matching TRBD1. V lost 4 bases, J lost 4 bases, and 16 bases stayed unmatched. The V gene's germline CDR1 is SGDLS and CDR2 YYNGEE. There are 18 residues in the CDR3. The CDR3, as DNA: TGTGCCAGCAGCACCCGGGACAGGCTTACCTTGGGTTACAATGAGCAGTTCTTC. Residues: CASSTRDRLTLGYNEQFF.

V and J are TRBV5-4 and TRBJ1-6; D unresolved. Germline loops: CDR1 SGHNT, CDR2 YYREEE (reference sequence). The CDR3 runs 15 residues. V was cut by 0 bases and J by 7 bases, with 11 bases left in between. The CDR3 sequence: CASSLDLRLNSPLHF. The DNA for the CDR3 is TGTGCCAGCAGCTTGGACTTGAGGTTGAATTCACCCCTCCACTTT.

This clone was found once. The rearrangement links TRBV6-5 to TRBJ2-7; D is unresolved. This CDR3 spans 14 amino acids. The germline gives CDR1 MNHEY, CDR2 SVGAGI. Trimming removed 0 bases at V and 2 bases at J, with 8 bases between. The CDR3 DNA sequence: TGTGCCAGCAGTTACTCGTGGCAGACCTACGAGCAGTACTTC. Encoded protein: CASSYSWQTYEQYF.

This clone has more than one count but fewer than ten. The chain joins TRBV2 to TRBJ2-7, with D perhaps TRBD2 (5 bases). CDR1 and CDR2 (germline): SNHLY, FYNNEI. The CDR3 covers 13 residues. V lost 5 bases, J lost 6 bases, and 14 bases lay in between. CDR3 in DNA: TGTGCCAGCAGTAGCGGCCGGTCGGGCGAGCAGTACGTC. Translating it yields CASSSGRSGEQYV.